Listed below are T cell receptor beta chains from one sample, sequenced in a study of T cells in Graves' hyperthyroidism and ophthalmopathy. TCRdb re-derived calls from the multiplex PCR reads in MiXCR, one entry per CDR3 protein. Here the sample spans roughly 740,000 distinct CDR3 sequences, around 17% being singletons. The source material was blood. The receptors shown here come from a man between 18 and 29 years old with Graves' hyperthyroidism. Both conserved end residues are part of each CDR3. The D gene is left open where the match is weak. Clone size is shown for a subset of rows, as once, few, many or a class of expanded clone.

j_call d_call clone_size v_call cdr3_aa cdr3_nt
TRBJ2-7 . few TRBV14 CASSQRGYGHHEQYF TGTGCCAGCAGCCAACGGGGTTACGGGCACCACGAGCAGTACTTC
TRBJ2-7 . many TRBV27 CASSFSVEQYF TGTGCCAGCAGTTTTTCTGTGGAGCAGTACTTC
TRBJ2-5 . many TRBV20-1 CSARRWAPMDETQYF TGCAGTGCTCGAAGGTGGGCTCCGATGGATGAGACCCAGTACTTC
TRBJ1-2 TRBD1 many TRBV30 CAWRGQGDYGYTF TGTGCCTGGAGGGGGCAGGGGGACTATGGCTACACCTTC
TRBJ2-4 TRBD2 . TRBV11-2 CASSFTGGIGKNIQYF TGTGCCAGCAGCTTTACGGGGGGGATTGGCAAAAACATTCAGTACTTC
TRBJ1-5 TRBD1 many TRBV6-2/TRBV6-3 CASSRDREGDSNQPQHF TGTGCCAGCAGTCGTGACAGGGAAGGTGATAGCAATCAGCCCCAGCATTTT
TRBJ2-6 . . TRBV6-1 CASLAGPGANVLTF TGTGCCAGCCTCGCGGGCCCTGGGGCCAACGTCCTGACTTTC
TRBJ2-3 TRBD2 many TRBV5-6 CASSFSGRGIADTQYF TGTGCCAGCAGCTTTAGCGGGAGAGGGATCGCAGATACGCAGTATTTT
TRBJ2-5 TRBD2 many TRBV27 CASSSGTSGLQYF TGTGCCAGCAGTTCAGGGACTAGCGGGCTACAATACTTC
TRBJ1-2 . . TRBV28 CASSDPGAWYGYTF TGTGCCAGCAGTGATCCAGGGGCTTGGTATGGCTACACCTTC
TRBJ1-5 . few TRBV20-1 CSARAGVRSNQPQHF TGCAGTGCTAGGGCAGGGGTTCGGAGCAATCAGCCCCAGCATTTT
TRBJ1-2 . . TRBV25-1 CASSGIWDTAYGYTF TGTGCCAGCAGTGGAATTTGGGACACGGCCTATGGCTACACCTTC
TRBJ1-1 . few TRBV20-1 CSATRGDTEAFF TGCAGTGCTACCAGGGGCGACACTGAAGCTTTCTTT
TRBJ1-2 . few TRBV5-1 CASSYGFRDPGYTF TGCGCCAGCAGCTATGGTTTCCGCGACCCTGGCTACACCTTC
TRBJ2-3 TRBD2 . TRBV4-3 CASSQLTSGTTDTQYF TGCGCCAGCAGCCAACTGACTAGCGGGACAACAGATACGCAGTATTTT
TRBJ1-1 . few TRBV24-1 CATSNGQGEYTEAFF TGTGCCACCAGTAACGGGCAGGGTGAATACACTGAAGCTTTCTTT
TRBJ2-3 . . TRBV12-3/TRBV12-4 CASSPAPGGGETDTQYF TGTGCCAGCAGTCCCGCCCCCGGCGGTGGGGAAACAGATACGCAGTATTTT
TRBJ1-1 . many TRBV28 CASSSTGWGTEAFF TGTGCCAGCAGTTCGACAGGTTGGGGGACTGAAGCTTTCTTT
TRBJ2-1 . . TRBV28 CASSIFVDEQFF TGTGCCAGCAGCATCTTCGTGGATGAGCAGTTCTTC
TRBJ2-7 . many TRBV6-2/TRBV6-3 CASSYRESFEQYF TGTGCCAGCAGTTACAGGGAATCCTTCGAGCAGTACTTC
TRBJ2-1 . . TRBV13 CASSEGEGYNEQFF TGTGCCAGCAGTGAGGGGGAGGGTTACAATGAGCAGTTCTTC
TRBJ2-7 . many TRBV7-2 CASSLRQPPYEQYF TGTGCCAGCAGCCTTAGACAGCCGCCCTACGAGCAGTACTTC
TRBJ2-4 TRBD2 . TRBV10-3 CAIRVQPGLAGGLAKNIQYF TGTGCCATCAGGGTACAGCCGGGACTAGCGGGAGGACTAGCCAAAAACATTCAGTACTTC
TRBJ1-6 TRBD1 . TRBV6-1 CASSLQGSANSPLHF TGTGCCAGCAGTTTACAGGGGTCGGCCAATTCACCCCTCCACTTT
TRBJ2-7 . many TRBV28 CASSLSDFYEQYF TGTGCCAGCAGTTTATCGGACTTCTACGAGCAGTACTTC
TRBJ1-1 TRBD1 . TRBV3-1 CASSQVEGAAEAFF TGTGCCAGCAGCCAAGTAGAGGGGGCGGCTGAAGCTTTCTTT
TRBJ1-5 TRBD1 few TRBV28 CASSSSGDRARNQPQHF TGTGCCAGCAGTAGTTCCGGAGACAGGGCACGCAATCAGCCCCAGCATTTT
TRBJ2-7 . few TRBV30 CALHRERSSYEQYF TGTGCCCTCCATCGGGAGCGGAGCTCCTACGAGCAGTACTTC
TRBJ2-1 . many TRBV3-1 CASSRETNPSYNEQFF TGTGCCAGCAGCCGCGAAACGAACCCCTCCTACAATGAGCAGTTCTTC
TRBJ2-2 . once TRBV12-3/TRBV12-4 CASSYGRDSSNTGELFF TGTGCCAGCAGCTACGGCCGTGACAGCTCGAACACCGGGGAGCTGTTTTTT
TRBJ2-7 . many TRBV7-2 CASSRFVEGEQYF TGTGCCAGCAGCCGTTTTGTAGAGGGCGAGCAGTACTTC
TRBJ2-7 . many TRBV30 CAWSYGTLNSYEQYF TGTGCCTGGAGTTACGGGACTTTAAATTCCTACGAGCAGTACTTC
TRBJ2-7 TRBD2 many TRBV28 CASSYGLLAGIYEQYF TGTGCCAGCAGTTATGGCTTACTAGCGGGGATCTACGAGCAGTACTTC
TRBJ2-2 TRBD1 few TRBV7-9 CASSSRQGPGELFF TGTGCCAGCAGCTCCCGACAGGGGCCCGGGGAGCTGTTTTTT
TRBJ2-7 TRBD2 . TRBV20-1 CSATGTSGRGHEQYF TGCAGTGCCACCGGGACTAGCGGGAGAGGCCACGAGCAGTACTTC